This T cell receptor beta chain was found in a study of T-cell memory formation after mild COVID-19. Overall study: Across donors, TCR clusters were largely donor specific.

Study-wide findings and caveats: Clones that contracted from day 15 to 85 had balanced CD4/CD8; later expanders were CD4+ biased.

The CDR3 has 13 amino acids. Germline V lookup: CDR1 SGHTA, CDR2 FQGNSA. The germline V and J ends were trimmed by 4 bases and 2 bases, with 9 bases remaining between them. This clonotype was detected a few times. Its antigen is as yet unknown. TCRdb re-analysed the 5' RACE reads in MiXCR, keeping a single row per CDR3 protein. Of 300,000 to 400,000 distinct CDR3 sequences in the sample, 10% to 15% were seen once. The chain couples TRBV7-2 to TRBJ2-7; a possible D gene is TRBD1 (5 bases). The sample taken for sequencing was PBMCs or a T cell subset sorted from them (not recorded which). This TCR came from a man between 18 and 35 years old who had mild COVID-19 (a few samples of this study predate the infection). Cell type and time point are not known. CDR3 region: CASSSRTPYEQYF. CDR3 nucleotide sequence: TGTGCCAGCAGCTCCCGGACACCCTACGAGCAGTACTTC.